Sequencing of this TCR beta chain was carried out in a study of CD8+ T cells in alopecia areata. Study as a whole: The study gave treated patients oral tofacitinib at 5 to 10 mg twice daily.

It was cDNA, reverse transcribed from extracted RNA, that served as the sequencing template. Sequencing used immunoSEQ multiplex PCR; TCRdb keeps in-frame clones, though not all of them. The sample has fewer than 250,000 clones, around 60% seen once; the top ten hold approximately 0.69%. Note on this clone: No antigen is known for it. This specimen includes other DNA sequences encoding the same CDR3.

Study observations and caveats: With tofacitinib ongoing, many expanded lesional clones persisted in both scalp and blood.

As to treatment: oral pan-JAK inhibitor, 5-10 mg twice daily. This specimen consisted of CD4+ T cells sorted from blood, obtained at week 4, from a patient treated with tofacitinib. This TCR was recovered from a human donor with alopecia areata.

CDR3 nucleotide sequence: TGTGCCAGCAGCTCGGGTACAGGGGGCACAGATACGCAGTATTTT. It yields the protein CASSSGTGGTDTQYF. The genes are TRBV7-9 and TRBJ2-3; 7 nucleotides match TRBD1. Per the germline V gene, CDR1 is SEHNR and CDR2 is FQNEAQ (reference sequence). Unmatched junction bases numbered 5, after V lost 4 bases and J lost 1 base. The CDR3 covers 15 residues.